Presented here are 17 T cell receptor beta chains from one specimen sequenced in a study of response to subunit inactivated influenza vaccine. TCRdb re-called the RT-PCR reads with MiXCR, one entry per CDR3 protein. Of about 520,000 distinct CDR3 sequences listed, 6.5% to 8% are singletons. This specimen was PBMCs from blood, taken roughly 24 months after vaccination. The receptors here all came from a man between 50 and 75 years old who received an inactivated influenza vaccine.

This clonotype was counted many times. The V call is TRBV12-3 or TRBV12-4, the J call TRBJ2-1, with 8 bases aligning to TRBD2. The CDR3 length is 15 residues. The ends lost 3 bases at V and 7 bases at J; junction bases unmatched: 8. The CDR3 region is CASSFGGGGFNEQFF. The CDR3 coding sequence is TGTGCCAGCAGTTTCGGGGGGGGTGGGTTTAATGAGCAGTTCTTC.

This clonotype occurred many times. V gene TRBV10-3 combines with J gene TRBJ1-2; perhaps TRBD1 as D (6 bases). The CDR3 sequence is 13 residues long. Trimming shortened V by 8 bases and J by 2 bases, and 12 bases separated the two germline ends. Germline loops: CDR1 ENHRY, CDR2 SYGVKD. CDR3 amino acids: CAIRTGLNYGYTF. The CDR3 DNA follows: TGTGCCATCCGTACAGGGCTCAACTATGGCTACACCTTC.

The table lists this clonotype with many counts. The CDR3 here is CASSQAGANTGELFF. CDR3 nucleotides: TGTGCCAGCAGCCAAGCAGGGGCGAACACCGGGGAGCTGTTTTTT. The chain joins TRBV3-1 to TRBJ2-2; D might be TRBD1 (6 bases). Germline V CDR1 and CDR2: LGHDT, YNNKEL (reference sequence). CDR3 size: 15 residues. V shed 1 base and J shed 0 bases, with 6 bases lying between them.

This clonotype was seen only a few times. The gene calls are TRBV11-1 and TRBJ2-5, with D possibly matching TRBD2 (6 bases). This CDR3 comprises 16 residues. The germline V and J ends were trimmed by 5 bases and 2 bases, with 18 bases remaining between them. CDR1 is SGHAT, CDR2 FQDESV, per germline (reference sequence). The CDR3 region is CASSHRPSGVQETQYF. The DNA of the CDR3 is TGTGCCAGCAGCCATAGGCCCTCGGGGGTACAAGAGACCCAGTACTTC.

V is TRBV12-3 or TRBV12-4 and J is TRBJ2-2; 8 positions match TRBD1. There are 13 residues in the CDR3. The V segment lost 6 bases and the J segment 8 bases; nucleotides outside the gene matches: 5. The CDR3 DNA sequence: TGTGCCAGCAGCAGGGACAGGCGAGGGGAGCTGTTTTTT. It codes for CASSRDRRGELFF.

This clonotype has at least ten counts. V usage is TRBV12-3 or TRBV12-4 and J usage is TRBJ2-3, with D possibly matching TRBD1 (5 bases). The length of the CDR3 is 13 residues. The ends were cut back, 4 bases at V and 5 bases at J, with 10 bases in the middle. The CDR3 here is CASSSRQGDTQYF. The CDR3, as DNA: TGTGCCAGCAGTTCAAGGCAGGGAGATACGCAGTATTTT.

This clonotype has just one count. The CDR3 loop reads CASSLEQGQPQHF. For the CDR3, the DNA is TGTGCCAGCAGCTTAGAACAGGGTCAGCCCCAGCATTTT. J is TRBJ1-5 and V is TRBV11-2; TRBD1 might be the D (6 bases). V lost 0 bases and J lost 6, with 6 bases in between. CDR3 length: 13 amino acids. Germline CDR1 is SGHAT and CDR2 is FQNNGV.

The chain links TRBV4-1 to TRBJ2-7; 7 positions match TRBD1. This CDR3 spans 17 amino acids. V shed 0 bases, J shed 0 bases, and the junction held 8 bases outside the gene matches. Germline V gene lookup returns CDR1 MGHRA and CDR2 YSYEKL. The CDR3 region is CASSQDSRQGVSYEQYF. CDR3 nucleotide sequence: TGCGCCAGCAGCCAAGATAGTAGGCAGGGGGTCTCCTACGAGCAGTACTTC.

The rearrangement joins TRBV4-3 to TRBJ1-1; a possible D gene is TRBD1 (5 bases). CDR1 and CDR2 from the germline V gene are LGHNA and YSLEER. Trimming pared 0 bases from V and 11 bases from J, leaving 22 bases between. This CDR3 region has 16 residues. The CDR3 spells CASSQDSFVGPGGAFF. CDR3 nucleotides: TGCGCCAGCAGCCAAGATAGTTTCGTAGGACCTGGGGGTGCTTTCTTT.

This clonotype was seen many times. The CDR3 here is CASSLGQEVLGYTF. The CDR3 DNA reads as TGTGCCAGCAGCTTGGGACAGGAGGTTCTTGGCTACACCTTC. The V call is TRBV5-6, the J call TRBJ1-2; D is possibly TRBD1 (6 bases). Trimming stripped 0 bases from V and 7 bases from J, with 13 bases between. The germline V gene encodes CDR1 SGHDT and CDR2 YYEEEE. CDR3 length: 14 amino acids.

This sequence joins TRBV5-1 and TRBJ1-1, with D possibly matching TRBD1 (5 bases). CDR1 is SGHRS and CDR2 is YFSETQ in the germline V gene. The CDR3 runs to 16 residues. V lost 3 bases and J lost 7, with 22 bases in between. CDR3 nucleotides: TGCGCCAGCAGCTCTATCTCAACTTTTCAGGGAGTTGAAGCTTTCTTT. Translating it yields CASSSISTFQGVEAFF.

The CDR3 protein is CASSDKGINTGELFF. The CDR3 nucleotides read TGCGCCAGCAGCGACAAGGGGATCAACACCGGGGAGCTGTTTTTT. The V call is TRBV5-1, the J call TRBJ2-2, with TRBD1 as a possible D gene (5 bases). Germline assignment: CDR1 SGHRS and CDR2 YFSETQ. The length of the CDR3 is 15 residues. Trimming removed 4 bases at V and 2 bases at J, with 12 bases between.

This clonotype was observed a handful of times. The chain uses TRBV2 and TRBJ1-1, with 9 positions matching TRBD1. After removal of 5 bases from V and 1 base from J, the junction contained 5 bases not matched to a gene. The CDR3 covers 15 residues. Germline V gene lookup returns CDR1 SNHLY and CDR2 FYNNEI. Here the CDR3 reads CASSSTGGPNTEAFF. In DNA, the CDR3 is TGTGCCAGCAGTTCCACAGGGGGCCCGAACACTGAAGCTTTCTTT.

V usage is TRBV12-3 or TRBV12-4 and J usage is TRBJ1-5, with unresolved D. Between the trimmed V and J ends, which lost 2 bases and 4 bases, there was a span of 9 bases. This CDR3 comprises 14 residues. CDR3 in DNA: TGTGCCAGCAGTTTAAGCGAAGGGAATCAGCCCCAGCATTTT. Protein sequence: CASSLSEGNQPQHF.

This chain links TRBV20-1 with TRBJ2-7; D perhaps matches TRBD1 (5 bases). CDR1 and CDR2 from the germline V gene are DFQATT and SNEGSKA (reference sequence). The CDR3 totals 14 residues. Trimming pared 0 bases from V and 7 bases from J, leaving 16 bases between. In DNA form, the CDR3 reads TGCAGTGCTAGAGATACGGTCAGGGCAAAGGAGCAGTACTTC. Translation gives CSARDTVRAKEQYF.

This clonotype has only a few counts. The rearrangement joins TRBV24-1 to TRBJ2-3, with TRBD1 matching 10 bases. Trimming removed 3 bases from V and 3 bases from J; junction bases left unmatched: 14. This CDR3 region has 19 residues. Germline V gene sequence: CDR1 KGHDR, CDR2 SFDVKD. DNA for the CDR3: TGTGCCACCAGTGATGGGACAGGGGATGTCGGAAAACGTACAGATACGCAGTATTTT. Translation: CATSDGTGDVGKRTDTQYF.

The chain uses TRBV27 and TRBJ1-6, with D hard to call. The V and J ends lost 0 bases and 12 bases respectively, with 9 bases between them. The CDR3 consists of 13 residues. Germline assignment: CDR1 MNHEY and CDR2 SMNVEV (reference sequence). The DNA for the CDR3 is TGTGCCAGCAGTTTATCAATCCGTATACCCCTCCACTTT. It codes for CASSLSIRIPLHF.